These 24 T cell receptor beta chains share one sample of origin, sequenced in a study of shared clonotypes between healthy human individuals. Naive CD8 cells lacked CD45RO, underwent positive selection for CCR7 and left out terminally differentiated effector memory CD45RA+ cells. The assay was immunoSEQ multiplex PCR, and TCRdb's table has in-frame clones only and misses some. The sample carries 2 million or so clones, less than 95% recorded once. The specimen was naive CD8+ T cells sorted from blood. The source of these receptors is a man aged 18 to 30 in good health.

This chain uses TRBV27 with TRBJ2-1; TRBD1 matches at 8 bases. The germline V gene encodes CDR1 MNHEY and CDR2 SMNVEV (reference sequence). The CDR3 has 16 amino acids. The trim removed 6 bases at V and 4 bases at J, leaving 11 bases unmatched. CDR3 in DNA: TGTGCCAGCAGCCAAATTCCAGGGGGCGCTTACAATGAGCAGTTCTTC. Translating it yields CASSQIPGGAYNEQFF.

This chain connects TRBV7-2 to TRBJ2-7; no clear D. The CDR3 is made up of 16 amino acids. Trimming pared 3 bases from V and 0 bases from J, leaving 15 bases between. Germline CDR1 and CDR2: SGHTA and FQGNSA. The CDR3 reads CASSFASTASSYEQYF. CDR3 nucleotide sequence: TGTGCCAGCAGCTTCGCCTCGACCGCTTCCTCCTACGAGCAGTACTTC.

The CDR3 nucleotides read TGTGCCAGCGTTAACGCCGAAGGGGGCCGCCTGACAGATACGCAGTATTTT. Amino acid sequence: CASVNAEGGRLTDTQYF. The V gene is TRBV27, the J gene TRBJ2-3; the match to TRBD1 covers 7 bases. This CDR3 comprises 17 residues. CDR1 and CDR2 (germline): MNHEY, SMNVEV (reference sequence). V lost 8 bases and J lost 3; bases outside the gene matches: 17.

V gene TRBV5-6 combines with J gene TRBJ2-3; 7 bases agree with TRBD1. V shed 4 bases, J shed 1 base, and the junction held 6 bases outside the gene matches. This CDR3 contains 15 residues. Germline V gives CDR1 SGHDT, CDR2 YYEEEE. In DNA form, the CDR3 reads TGTGCCAGCAGCAGGACAGGCGTGGGCACAGATACGCAGTATTTT. It translates to CASSRTGVGTDTQYF.

The chain combines TRBV2 with TRBJ2-7, with 11 nucleotides matching TRBD2. This CDR3 is 15 amino acids long. The V segment lost 6 bases and the J segment 0 bases; nucleotides outside the gene matches: 4. CDR1 SNHLY and CDR2 FYNNEI come from the germline V gene. CDR3 sequence (DNA): TGTGCCAGCAGGTATACTAGCGGGGGCTCCTACGAGCAGTACTTC. It yields the protein CASRYTSGGSYEQYF.

This rearrangement joins TRBV9 to TRBJ2-2; D is perhaps TRBD1 (5 bases). Deletions cut 2 bases from V and 0 bases from J, with 14 bases between. The CDR3 is made up of 17 amino acids. The germline V gene has CDR1 SGDLS and CDR2 YYNGEE. For the CDR3, the DNA is TGTGCCAGCAGCGTGGCCGACAGCTCCCCGAACACCGGGGAGCTGTTTTTT. It yields the protein CASSVADSSPNTGELFF.

This clone has only one observation. The chain employs TRBV6-5 and TRBJ2-4, with 16 bases that match TRBD2. CDR3 length equals 14 residues. V lost 11 bases and J lost 7; bases outside the gene matches: 5. Per germline, CDR1 MNHEY and CDR2 SVGAGI. This chain's CDR3 is CAVGLAGGQNIQYF. DNA of the CDR3: TGTGCCGTGGGACTAGCGGGGGGGCAGAACATTCAGTACTTC.

The chain recombines TRBV4-1 with TRBJ2-7; D uncertain. The CDR3 contains 18 residues. Germline CDR1 is MGHRA and CDR2 is YSYEKL. V was trimmed by 1 base and J by 7 bases, leaving 26 bases between them. CDR3 sequence (DNA): TGCGCCAGCAGCCAAGGGCACAGTATCAGTATGAATGACGAGGAGCAGTACTTC. Its protein product is CASSQGHSISMNDEEQYF.

V is TRBV4-1 and J is TRBJ2-7, with TRBD2 identical over 9 bases. V lost 1 base to trimming and J lost 3 bases; unmatched junction nucleotides: 4. Germline V gene data show CDR1 as MGHRA and CDR2 as YSYEKL. This CDR3 has 15 residues. In nucleotides, the CDR3 is TGCGCCAGCAGCCAAGCGGCGGGGGGGATCTACGAGCAGTACTTC. Protein product: CASSQAAGGIYEQYF.

The J gene is TRBJ2-3, the V gene TRBV9; D gene uncertain. The V end was cut by 0 bases, the J end by 3 bases, with 5 bases between. This CDR3 region has 13 residues. CDR1 and CDR2 from the germline V gene are SGDLS and YYNGEE. CDR3 nucleotide sequence: TGTGCCAGCAGCGTAGCGGCAACAGATACGCAGTATTTT. Residues: CASSVAATDTQYF.

The rearrangement links TRBV7-9 to TRBJ2-7, with D possibly called TRBD1 or TRBD2 (5 bases each). This CDR3 is built from 16 residues. Trimming pared 1 base from V and 2 bases from J, leaving 15 bases between. Germline lookup yields CDR1 SEHNR and CDR2 FQNEAQ (reference sequence). The CDR3 nucleotides are TGTGCCAGCAGCTTAGTACTCTGGGGGAATACCTACGAGCAGTACTTC. Its protein is CASSLVLWGNTYEQYF. The entire variable domain, with the rest obtained from reference TRBV7-9 and TRBJ2-7, is as follows: DTGVSQNPRHKITKRGQNVTFRCDPISEHNRLYWYRQTLGQGPEFLTYFQNEAQLEKSRLLSDRFSAERPKGSFSTLEIQRTEQGDSAMYLCASSLVLWGNTYEQYFGPGTRLTVT.

A remark on this clone: A read error may produce the germline difference seen at one junction end. V usage is TRBV27 and J usage is TRBJ2-3; the match to TRBD2 covers 9 bases. Germline CDR1 reads MNHEY; CDR2 reads SMNVEV (reference sequence). The CDR3 length is 15 residues. In DNA form, the CDR3 reads TGTGCCAGCAGTTGGGGGGGGACTAGCAAAGATACGCAGTATTTT. Translated: CASSWGGTSKDTQYF.

The V call is TRBV5-1, the J call TRBJ1-3; 7 bases line up with TRBD1. Germline V gene lookup returns CDR1 SGHRS and CDR2 YFSETQ. This CDR3 region has 13 residues. The V and J ends lost 5 bases and 4 bases, in that order; junction bases with no gene match: 3. The CDR3 nucleotides read TGCGCCAGCAGTTCGGACAGGGGAAACACCATATATTTT. It is translated as CASSSDRGNTIYF.

The J gene is TRBJ1-1, the V gene TRBV13, with unresolved D. Germline CDR1 PRHDT, CDR2 FYEKMQ (reference sequence). The CDR3 length is 15 residues. V shed 5 bases and J shed 1 base, with 14 bases lying between them. Here the CDR3 reads CASSQMGSGNTEAFF. The CDR3 region has the DNA TGTGCCAGCAGCCAGATGGGGAGTGGGAACACTGAAGCTTTCTTT.

The CDR3 coding sequence is TGTGCCAGCTCCTCCACGTGGGCGAACACTGAAGCTTTCTTT. Protein: CASSSTWANTEAFF. The chain carries TRBV27 and TRBJ1-1, with D unclear. This CDR3 contains 14 residues. The germline V and J ends were trimmed by 8 bases and 1 base, with 14 bases remaining between them. CDR1 is MNHEY and CDR2 is SMNVEV in the germline V gene (reference sequence).

The chain employs TRBV15 and TRBJ2-2; possible D gene TRBD2, 5 bases. Germline lookup yields CDR1 LNHNV and CDR2 YYDKDF (reference sequence). Deletions cut 5 bases from V and 6 bases from J, with 13 bases between. This CDR3 is built from 14 residues. Here the CDR3 reads CATSADRDPGELFF. The DNA for the CDR3 is TGTGCCACCAGCGCCGATCGGGATCCCGGGGAGCTGTTTTTT.

The chain is built from TRBV19 and TRBJ2-7; D gene uncertain. In germline, CDR1 is LNHDA, CDR2 SQIVND (reference sequence). Trimming took off 4 bases at V and 3 bases at J, with 7 bases between the two ends. The CDR3 totals 12 residues. CDR3 sequence: CASSTGLYEQYF. The CDR3 region has the DNA TGTGCCAGTAGTACGGGCCTCTACGAGCAGTACTTC. The full variable domain, with the rest looked up from reference TRBV19 and TRBJ2-7, is DGGITQSPKYLFRKEGQNVTLSCEQNLNHDAMYWYRQDPGQGLRLIYYSQIVNDFQKGDIAEGYSVSREKKESFPLTVTSAQKNPTAFYLCASSTGLYEQYFGPGTRLTVT.

V usage is TRBV5-1 and J usage is TRBJ2-5; D may match TRBD1 or TRBD2 (7 bases each). The ends were cut back, 4 bases at V and 4 bases at J, with 38 bases in the middle. The CDR3 runs to 22 residues. CDR1 is SGHRS and CDR2 is YFSETQ in the germline V gene. The CDR3 reads CASSGGTGARASGLVSGETQYF. The DNA of the CDR3 is TGCGCCAGCAGCGGGGGAACAGGGGCTAGGGCTAGCGGACTTGTCAGTGGAGAGACCCAGTACTTC.

This chain links TRBV11-3 with TRBJ2-3; D gene ambiguous. CDR3 length: 14 amino acids. V was clipped by 6 bases and J by 7 bases, with 17 bases between them. Per germline, CDR1 SGHNT and CDR2 YENEEA. The CDR3 DNA sequence: TGTGCCAGCAGTGACCGGGCCCAGCCTTATACGCAGTATTTT. Residues: CASSDRAQPYTQYF.

The chain combines TRBV7-9 with TRBJ1-2; no reliable D call. The germline V gene has CDR1 SEHNR and CDR2 FQNEAQ (reference sequence). Trimming pared 8 bases from V and 5 bases from J, leaving 18 bases between. CDR3 length equals 14 residues. As DNA, the CDR3 is TGTGCCAGCGGATACAGCGTTACGACGTATGGCTACACCTTC. The encoded protein is CASGYSVTTYGYTF.

The chain couples TRBV11-2 to TRBJ1-6; D is unresolved. CDR3 length: 12 amino acids. The germline gives CDR1 SGHAT, CDR2 FQNNGV. Trimming removed 4 bases from V and 7 bases from J, with 5 bases in between. CDR3 sequence (DNA): TGTGCCAGCAGCTCCCAAAATTCACCCCTCCACTTT. Encoded protein: CASSSQNSPLHF.

The chain has TRBV19 and TRBJ1-5; tentatively, D is TRBD1 (6 bases). This CDR3 spans 16 amino acids. CDR1 and CDR2 (germline): LNHDA, SQIVND (reference sequence). Trimming removed 4 bases at V and 5 bases at J, with 18 bases between. DNA of the CDR3: TGTGCCAGTAGTACCCAACCCCGGACAGATTATCAGCCCCAGCATTTT. Encoded protein: CASSTQPRTDYQPQHF.

Written as DNA, the CDR3 is TGTGCCAGCAGCTTTCAAGGGACTAGCGTTTCCTACGAGCAGTACTTC. This gives the protein CASSFQGTSVSYEQYF. The rearrangement uses TRBV5-4 and TRBJ2-7; 10 bases map to TRBD2. The junction had 6 bases not matched to a gene; V was cut back by 2 bases and J by 1 base. Germline CDR1 and CDR2: SGHNT and YYREEE (reference sequence). The CDR3 spans 16 residues.

The chain has TRBV19 and TRBJ2-1; either TRBD1 or TRBD2 may supply D (5 bases each). Looked up from germline, CDR1 is LNHDA and CDR2 is SQIVND (reference sequence). Deletions cut 3 bases from V and 7 bases from J, with 7 bases between. This CDR3 is 12 amino acids long. DNA for the CDR3: TGTGCCAGTAGTATGTGGGGGAATGAGCAGTTCTTC. Amino acids: CASSMWGNEQFF.